Each of the 30 T cell receptor beta chains below was sequenced from the same sample in a study of cytomegalovirus exposure and HLA in healthy donors. The PCR was carried out with 60 Vbeta primers and 13 Jbeta primers. Using immunoSEQ multiplex PCR, the repertoire was profiled, and TCRdb retains in-frame clones only, with some absent. The sample shows about 140,000 clones, less than 80% of them seen only once. The sample comprised PBMCs. These receptors were obtained from a woman aged 45 to 65 in good health and CMV-seropositive.

This chain links TRBV4-2 with TRBJ2-3, with TRBD2 identical over 12 bases. The CDR3 spans 18 residues. Germline CDR1 and CDR2: LGHNA and YNFKEQ. V was clipped by 4 bases and J by 5 bases; unmatched bases: 13. The CDR3 loop reads CASSLGDLAGGPGDTQYF. CDR3 bases: TGTGCCAGCAGCCTAGGGGATCTAGCGGGGGGGCCGGGAGATACGCAGTATTTT.

This clone was observed a handful of times. The V gene is TRBV28, the J gene TRBJ1-4; 7 bases agree with TRBD1. The CDR3 extends over 15 amino acids. Germline assignment: CDR1 MDHEN and CDR2 SYDVKM. V lost 5 bases to trimming and J lost 5 bases; unmatched junction nucleotides: 8. CDR3 nucleotide sequence: TGTGCCAGCAGTGCCCCCGGGACAGAAAATGAAAAACTGTTTTTT. Translated: CASSAPGTENEKLFF. Using reference TRBV28 and TRBJ1-4 for the parts outside the CDR3, the full variable domain is DVKVTQSSRYLVKRTGEKVFLECVQDMDHENMFWYRQDPGLGLRLIYFSYDVKMKEKGDIPEGYSVSREKKERFSLILESASTNQTSMYLCASSAPGTENEKLFFGSGTQLSVL.

The rearrangement joins TRBV14 to TRBJ2-2; TRBD1 aligns across 7 bases. The ends lost 4 bases at V and 5 bases at J; junction bases unmatched: 13. The CDR3 length is 17 residues. From germline, CDR1 is SGHDN and CDR2 FVKESK. The CDR3 loop reads CASSPMRRTGSTGELFF. CDR3 nucleotide sequence: TGTGCCAGCAGCCCGATGCGAAGGACAGGATCTACCGGGGAGCTGTTTTTT.

The chain uses TRBV29-1 and TRBJ2-5; 7 positions agree with TRBD1. The trim removed 8 bases at V and 1 base at J, leaving 4 bases unmatched. The CDR3 contains 12 residues. The germline gives CDR1 SQVTM, CDR2 ANQGSEA. The CDR3 loop is CSSWDSQETQYF. CDR3 DNA sequence: TGCAGCTCCTGGGACAGCCAAGAGACCCAGTACTTC.

In this sample, this clone turned up a few times. The chain links TRBV15 to TRBJ2-7; D might be TRBD1 (5 bases). Germline CDR1 LNHNV, CDR2 YYDKDF (reference sequence). The CDR3 totals 14 residues. Trimming shortened V by 0 bases and J by 0 bases, and 6 bases separated the two germline ends. The CDR3 nucleotides are TGTGCCACCAGCAGAGACAGGGTCTCCTACGAGCAGTACTTC. As protein: CATSRDRVSYEQYF.

This clone came up a few times. The chain couples TRBV4-3 to TRBJ2-1, with a possible D match to TRBD2 (6 bases). Germline V CDR1 and CDR2: LGHNA, YSLEER. The CDR3 length is 16 residues. Trimming pared 4 bases from V and 4 bases from J, leaving 17 bases between. CDR3 nucleotides: TGCGCCAGCAGCCTCCATGGTAGCGGAGCATACAATGAGCAGTTCTTC. Translated, it gives CASSLHGSGAYNEQFF.

The V and J genes are TRBV7-2 and TRBJ1-1; D gene unclear. Germline V gene lookup returns CDR1 SGHTA and CDR2 FQGNSA. V shed 5 bases and J shed 6 bases, with 13 bases lying between them. There are 13 residues in the CDR3. The CDR3 reads CASSQTRQAEAFF. DNA of the CDR3: TGTGCCAGCAGCCAGACCCGGCAGGCTGAAGCTTTCTTT.

This chain connects TRBV10-3 to TRBJ1-1; maybe TRBD1 (6 bases). The CDR3 extends over 13 amino acids. Trimming removed 0 bases from V and 4 bases from J, with 6 bases in between. The germline V gene encodes CDR1 ENHRY and CDR2 SYGVKD. The chain's CDR3 is CAISESGGTEAFF. The CDR3, as DNA: TGTGCCATCAGTGAGTCAGGGGGCACTGAAGCTTTCTTT.

This chain connects TRBV5-1 to TRBJ2-5, with 10 bases fitting TRBD2. The CDR3 totals 17 residues. The J segment lost 4 bases and the V segment lost 2 bases, leaving 11 bases of the junction unmatched. Germline lookup yields CDR1 SGHRS and CDR2 YFSETQ. The CDR3 DNA is TGCGCCAGCAGCTTTTTAAGCGGGGGGGCCGGAGGAGAGACCCAGTACTTC. The encoded protein is CASSFLSGGAGGETQYF. Using reference TRBV5-1 and TRBJ2-5 for the parts outside the CDR3, the full variable domain is KAGVTQTPRYLIKTRGQQVTLSCSPISGHRSVSWYQQTPGQGLQFLFEYFSETQRNKGNFPGRFSGRQFSNSRSEMNVSTLELGDSALYLCASSFLSGGAGGETQYFGPGTRLLVL.

This rearrangement joins TRBV14 to TRBJ1-4; 8 bases line up with TRBD1. Germline V lookup: CDR1 SGHDN, CDR2 FVKESK. V lost 4 bases and J lost 8; bases outside the gene matches: 12. This CDR3 contains 16 residues. DNA for the CDR3: TGTGCCAGCAGCCCCTTCCGGACAGGGAGAGGGGAAAAACTGTTTTTT. Amino acids: CASSPFRTGRGEKLFF.

The chain employs TRBV6-6 and TRBJ1-1; D unresolved. This CDR3 has 13 amino acids. V gave up 4 bases and J gave up 0 bases, with 6 bases separating them. Germline lookup yields CDR1 MNHNY and CDR2 SVGAGI (reference sequence). Here the CDR3 DNA reads TGTGCCAGCAGTTCACAGTTGAACACTGAAGCTTTCTTT. As protein: CASSSQLNTEAFF.

The rearrangement uses TRBV7-2 and TRBJ2-4; 10 bases are shared with TRBD2. After removal of 0 bases from V and 7 bases from J, the junction contained 6 bases not matched to a gene. This CDR3 is 16 amino acids long. Germline V gene data show CDR1 as SGHTA and CDR2 as FQGNSA. CDR3 amino acids: CASSLAPPGLANIQYF. CDR3 coding DNA: TGTGCCAGCAGCTTAGCGCCTCCGGGACTAGCGAACATTCAGTACTTC.

This chain joins TRBV9 and TRBJ1-6; tentatively, D is TRBD1 (5 bases). Germline CDR1 and CDR2: SGDLS and YYNGEE. Trimming shortened V by 4 bases and J by 6 bases, and 11 bases separated the two germline ends. The CDR3 totals 14 residues. Written as DNA, the CDR3 is TGTGCCAGCAGCCCCCGACAGACTAATTCACCCCTCCACTTT. This encodes CASSPRQTNSPLHF.

The chain couples TRBV5-1 to TRBJ2-5; a weak D match, TRBD1 (6 bases). Germline CDR1 and CDR2: SGHRS and YFSETQ. The CDR3 runs 14 residues. V lost 0 bases, J lost 5 bases, and 11 bases lay in between. The CDR3 region has the DNA TGCGCCAGCAGCTTGGAAGGGGGTAGTGAGACCCAGTACTTC. Translation: CASSLEGGSETQYF. Full variable domain (rest looked up from reference TRBV5-1 and TRBJ2-5): KAGVTQTPRYLIKTRGQQVTLSCSPISGHRSVSWYQQTPGQGLQFLFEYFSETQRNKGNFPGRFSGRQFSNSRSEMNVSTLELGDSALYLCASSLEGGSETQYFGPGTRLLVL.

This sequence joins TRBV7-9 and TRBJ1-1; the D gene is possibly TRBD1 (5 bases). Trimming removed 1 base from V and 2 bases from J, with 8 bases in between. Germline V CDR1 and CDR2: SEHNR, FQNEAQ (reference sequence). CDR3 size: 14 residues. In DNA, the CDR3 is TGTGCCAGCAGCTTAGGGGGCCTAAACACTGAAGCTTTCTTT. Protein sequence: CASSLGGLNTEAFF.

The V gene is TRBV30, the J gene TRBJ1-4, with 9 bases that match TRBD1. The germline V gene encodes CDR1 GTSNPN and CDR2 SVGIG (reference sequence). This CDR3 region has 13 residues. With V trimmed by 5 bases and J by 7 bases, 5 bases remained unmatched. The CDR3 region has the DNA TGTGCCTGGGAGAGACAGGGGGGTGAAAAACTGTTTTTT. Amino acid sequence: CAWERQGGEKLFF.

CDR3 residues: CSVATGDEQYF. CDR3 DNA sequence: TGCAGCGTCGCGACAGGGGACGAGCAGTACTTC. The chain carries TRBV29-1 and TRBJ2-7, with 8 nucleotides matching TRBD1. The CDR3 covers 11 residues. Germline V gene lookup returns CDR1 SQVTM and CDR2 ANQGSEA. Trimming removed 6 bases from V and 5 bases from J; junction bases left unmatched: 3.

The chain employs TRBV15 and TRBJ2-3; 12 bases map to TRBD2. V lost 2 bases, J lost 2 bases, and 5 bases stayed unmatched. This CDR3 region has 17 residues. The germline gives CDR1 LNHNV, CDR2 YYDKDF (reference sequence). The CDR3 bases are TGTGCCACCAGCAGACGACTAGCGGGGGATGACACAGATACGCAGTATTTT. This codes for CATSRRLAGDDTDTQYF.

This clone appeared a single time. The chain recombines TRBV19 with TRBJ2-2; TRBD1 agrees at 11 bases. Germline-derived CDR1 and CDR2 are LNHDA and SQIVND (reference sequence). The CDR3 has 16 residues. Trimming at V came to 4 bases and at J to 6 bases, leaving 7 bases not matched to a gene. Here the CDR3 reads CASSTQLGQGAGELFF. The CDR3 nucleotides read TGTGCCAGTAGTACCCAACTGGGACAGGGGGCCGGGGAGCTGTTTTTT. The whole variable domain, filled in from reference TRBV19 and TRBJ2-2, reads DGGITQSPKYLFRKEGQNVTLSCEQNLNHDAMYWYRQDPGQGLRLIYYSQIVNDFQKGDIAEGYSVSREKKESFPLTVTSAQKNPTAFYLCASSTQLGQGAGELFFGEGSRLTVL.

The rearrangement joins TRBV28 to TRBJ2-2, with 7 positions matching TRBD2. The CDR3 consists of 17 residues. With V trimmed by 3 bases and J by 5 bases, 12 bases remained unmatched. Germline CDR1 and CDR2: MDHEN and SYDVKM. CDR3 protein: CASSFAYWQGGTGELFF. The DNA for the CDR3 is TGTGCCAGCAGTTTCGCGTACTGGCAGGGAGGGACCGGGGAGCTGTTTTTT. Full variable domain (rest looked up from reference TRBV28 and TRBJ2-2): DVKVTQSSRYLVKRTGEKVFLECVQDMDHENMFWYRQDPGLGLRLIYFSYDVKMKEKGDIPEGYSVSREKKERFSLILESASTNQTSMYLCASSFAYWQGGTGELFFGEGSRLTVL.

The V and J genes are TRBV5-8 and TRBJ2-1, with 10 bases fitting TRBD1. V gave up 3 bases and J gave up 4 bases; unmatched junction bases: 4. CDR1 is SGHTS and CDR2 is YDEGEE in the germline V gene. This CDR3 is built from 15 residues. CDR3 sequence reads: CASSWTGGNYNEQFF. The CDR3 bases are TGTGCCAGCAGCTGGACAGGGGGGAATTACAATGAGCAGTTCTTC.

The V gene is TRBV7-3, the J gene TRBJ1-2; D ambiguous. Germline V gene lookup returns CDR1 SGHTA and CDR2 FQGTGA. V was cut by 5 bases and J by 0 bases, with 10 bases left in between. The CDR3 has 14 amino acids. The CDR3 protein is CASSPAGANYGYTF. CDR3 nucleotides: TGTGCCAGCAGCCCCGCGGGAGCTAACTATGGCTACACCTTC.

The count of this clone is one. One end of the junction is discordant with germline, which a read error may explain. The rearrangement links TRBV4-1 to TRBJ1-6; D possibly corresponds to TRBD1 (6 bases). The CDR3 length is 16 residues. The V gene's germline CDR1 is MGHRA and CDR2 YSYEKL. CDR3 nucleotides: TGCGCCAGCACCCAAGGAACAGGGTCTGTTACTTCACCCCTCCACTTT. It encodes CASTQGTGSVTSPLHF.

J is TRBJ2-7 and V is TRBV30; D remains unclear. Germline V CDR1 and CDR2: GTSNPN, SVGIG (reference sequence). The CDR3 sequence is 13 residues long. Trimming removed 3 bases from V and 4 bases from J, with 13 bases in between. This chain's CDR3 is CAWRLIDRYEQYF. The CDR3 DNA is TGTGCCTGGAGATTGATAGATCGGTACGAGCAGTACTTC.

V usage is TRBV5-1 and J usage is TRBJ2-7; tentative D call: TRBD2 (6 bases). Germline V gene sequence: CDR1 SGHRS, CDR2 YFSETQ. V was clipped by 4 bases and J by 8 bases, with 10 bases between them. The CDR3 contains 11 residues. The CDR3 spells CASSLEGKQYF. CDR3 coding DNA: TGCGCCAGCAGCCTGGAGGGGAAGCAGTACTTC.

This chain uses TRBV5-4 with TRBJ2-3, with D maybe TRBD2 (5 bases). Germline loops: CDR1 SGHNT, CDR2 YYREEE (reference sequence). V lost 4 bases, J lost 0 bases, and 12 bases lay in between. There are 15 residues in the CDR3. CDR3 DNA: TGTGCCAGCAGCCTCGGACTGCGGAGCACAGATACGCAGTATTTT. Its protein is CASSLGLRSTDTQYF.

The chain recombines TRBV7-3 with TRBJ2-2; possibly TRBD1 for D (5 bases). The V end was cut by 5 bases, the J end by 8 bases, with 12 bases between. From germline, CDR1 is SGHTA and CDR2 FQGTGA. This CDR3 has 13 amino acids. This CDR3 is CASSIDPGGELFF. CDR3 coding DNA: TGTGCCAGCAGCATCGACCCAGGGGGGGAGCTGTTTTTT.

The gene calls are TRBV28 and TRBJ2-3; 10 bases fit TRBD2. Germline lookup yields CDR1 MDHEN and CDR2 SYDVKM. The CDR3 totals 16 residues. V trimming: 3 bases; J trimming: 5 bases; junction bases outside the gene matches: 8. The CDR3 region is CASSFALAGVRDTQYF. In DNA form, the CDR3 reads TGTGCCAGCAGTTTCGCCCTAGCGGGGGTGAGAGATACGCAGTATTTT.

The rearrangement links TRBV6-4 to TRBJ2-3; 7 bases agree with TRBD1. The CDR3 is 13 residues long. The ends lost 7 bases at V and 13 bases at J; junction bases unmatched: 14. The germline CDR1 and CDR2 sequences are MRHNA and SNTAGT. The CDR3 bases are TGTGCCAGCACCCCGGACGGGACAGCGTCCAAGTATTTT. Translation gives CASTPDGTASKYF.

A single count supports this clone. V is TRBV9 and J is TRBJ1-1, with D tentatively TRBD1 (5 bases). CDR1 and CDR2 from the germline V gene are SGDLS and YYNGEE. The CDR3 contains 16 residues. V lost 3 bases, J lost 0 bases, and 15 bases lay in between. The CDR3 sequence is CASSGREKQVNTEAFF. The CDR3 nucleotides read TGTGCCAGCAGCGGGAGAGAAAAACAGGTGAACACTGAAGCTTTCTTT. Filled out from reference TRBV9 and TRBJ1-1, the complete variable domain reads DSGVTQTPKHLITATGQRVTLRCSPRSGDLSVYWYQQSLDQGLQFLIQYYNGEERAKGNILERFSAQQFPDLHSELNLSSLELGDSALYFCASSGREKQVNTEAFFGQGTRLTVV.